Sequencing of this T cell receptor beta chain was carried out in a study of fetal regulatory T cell absence and autoimmunity. Turning to the study itself: Exocrine pancreas autoimmunity occurred in IPEX patients lacking clinical diabetes. Study-wide results and limits: Some top pancreas TCR clones were over 90-fold enriched versus cord blood.

Comment on this clone: Its antigen is not known.

This was a survey-level run. The repertoire was sequenced with immunoSEQ multiplex PCR; TCRdb's copy has only in-frame clones and lacks some. The table lists approximately 94,000 clones, 60% to 80% of them singletons, with 2% in the top ten. This clonotype originated in a male donor with IPEX syndrome. Input material: pancreas tissue.

The CDR3 here is CASRDRGIGNQPQHF. Here the CDR3 DNA reads TGTGCCAGCAGAGACAGGGGAATCGGCAATCAGCCCCAGCATTTT. This chain joins TRBV6-1 and TRBJ1-5; TRBD1 matches at 8 bases. Germline V lookup: CDR1 MNHNS, CDR2 SASEGT. The CDR3 length is 15 residues. The ends lost 6 bases at V and 2 bases at J; junction bases unmatched: 6.